A single sample gave rise to the 10 T cell receptor beta chains below, sequenced in a study of immune evolution from preneoplasia to lung adenocarcinoma. The assay was immunoSEQ multiplex PCR, and TCRdb's table has in-frame clones only and misses some. The table shows 4,500 to 6,500 clones, with around 85% occurring only once. Sequenced input: FFPE invasive lung adenocarcinoma tissue. The receptors originated from a person aged 50-70 years with lung adenocarcinoma.

V and J are TRBV11-2 and TRBJ2-5; the D is unclear. The CDR3 length is 13 residues. CDR1 and CDR2 from the germline V gene are SGHAT and FQNNGV. V lost 0 bases and J 2 bases, leaving 4 bases between the germline ends. CDR3 nucleotide sequence: TGTGCCAGCAGCTTAGATTGGCAAGAGACCCAGTACTTC. Its protein product is CASSLDWQETQYF. Combining the CDR3 with reference TRBV11-2 and TRBJ2-5 gives the whole variable domain EAGVAQSPRYKIIEKRQSVAFWCNPISGHATLYWYQQILGQGPKLLIQFQNNGVVDDSQLPKDRFSAERLKGVDSTLKIQPAKLEDSAVYLCASSLDWQETQYFGPGTRLLVL.

This chain joins TRBV6-5 and TRBJ2-7; no clear D. V dropped 6 bases and J dropped 0 bases, with 12 bases sitting between them. Germline V CDR1 and CDR2: MNHEY, SVGAGI. The CDR3 spans 14 residues. As DNA, the CDR3 is TGTGCCAGCAGCCTATACATTAGCTCCTACGAGCAGTACTTC. This sequence encodes CASSLYISSYEQYF.

The V gene is TRBV2, the J gene TRBJ2-7; D is ambiguous. The V gene's germline CDR1 is SNHLY and CDR2 FYNNEI. The CDR3 is made up of 13 amino acids. V was trimmed by 4 bases and J by 3 bases, leaving 10 bases between them. The CDR3: CASSVRPDYEQYF. CDR3 coding DNA: TGTGCCAGCAGTGTACGACCGGACTACGAGCAGTACTTC.

This clone was recorded a few times. This chain connects TRBV5-1 to TRBJ1-3, with a weak D call TRBD1 (5 bases). The CDR3 covers 14 residues. Deletions cut 3 bases from V and 6 bases from J, with 13 bases between. Germline V gene sequence: CDR1 SGHRS, CDR2 YFSETQ. The CDR3 DNA is TGCGCCAGCAGCTCCGACAGTGCCGAAAACACCATATATTTT. This gives the protein CASSSDSAENTIYF.

This clone came up a few times. V and J are TRBV5-4 and TRBJ2-5, with 8 bases that match TRBD2. The CDR3 runs to 14 residues. Losses at the gene ends were 4 bases for V and 4 bases for J; bases not matched to a gene: 6. Germline values: CDR1 SGHNT, CDR2 YYREEE (reference sequence). CDR3 sequence: CASSLTSDLETQYF. The CDR3 coding sequence is TGTGCCAGCAGCCTGACTAGCGATTTAGAGACCCAGTACTTC. The full variable domain, with the rest looked up from reference TRBV5-4 and TRBJ2-5, is ETGVTQSPTHLIKTRGQQVTLRCSSQSGHNTVSWYQQALGQGPQFIFQYYREEENGRGNFPPRFSGLQFPNYSSELNVNALELDDSALYLCASSLTSDLETQYFGPGTRLLVL.

The chain links TRBV18 to TRBJ1-2, with D possibly matching TRBD1 (5 bases). The germline V gene has CDR1 KGHSH and CDR2 LQKENI. V lost 3 bases, J lost 6 bases, and 14 bases lay in between. CDR3 length: 14 residues. CDR3 region: CASSPSGHNDGYTF. CDR3 in DNA: TGTGCCAGCTCACCGTCAGGACACAACGATGGCTACACCTTC.

The V gene is TRBV4-2, the J gene TRBJ2-1; 7 bases line up with TRBD1. Per germline, CDR1 LGHNA and CDR2 YNFKEQ. There are 15 residues in the CDR3. The V gene end was trimmed by 0 bases and the J gene end by 4 bases; junction bases not matched to a gene: 3. The DNA for the CDR3 is TGTGCCAGCAGCCAAGAACAGGGGTATTACAATGAGCAGTTCTTC. It specifies CASSQEQGYYNEQFF.

A remark on this clone: Germline and junction disagree at one end, which may indicate a read error. The chain carries TRBV7-2 and TRBJ2-6, with D possibly matching TRBD1 (5 bases). Germline values: CDR1 SGHTA, CDR2 FQGNSA. This CDR3 has 15 amino acids. Here the CDR3 DNA reads TGTGCCAGCAGATTAGGGGACTCTGGGGCCAACGTCCTGACTTTC. It yields the protein CASRLGDSGANVLTF.

This chain links TRBV10-2 with TRBJ2-5; D might be TRBD2 (6 bases). The CDR3 has 12 amino acids. V shed 3 bases and J shed 5 bases, with 7 bases lying between them. Per the germline V gene, CDR1 is WSHSY and CDR2 is SAAADI. CDR3 bases: TGCGCCAGCAGTGATGGGGGGGAGACCCAGTACTTC. Translation gives CASSDGGETQYF.

The chain uses TRBV5-8 and TRBJ1-1; unclear D gene. Trimming removed 2 bases from V and 1 base from J, with 6 bases in between. This CDR3 is built from 13 residues. Germline V gene data show CDR1 as SGHTS and CDR2 as YDEGEE. DNA of the CDR3: TGTGCCAGCAGCTTAGGAGGGAACACTGAAGCTTTCTTT. Its translation: CASSLGGNTEAFF.